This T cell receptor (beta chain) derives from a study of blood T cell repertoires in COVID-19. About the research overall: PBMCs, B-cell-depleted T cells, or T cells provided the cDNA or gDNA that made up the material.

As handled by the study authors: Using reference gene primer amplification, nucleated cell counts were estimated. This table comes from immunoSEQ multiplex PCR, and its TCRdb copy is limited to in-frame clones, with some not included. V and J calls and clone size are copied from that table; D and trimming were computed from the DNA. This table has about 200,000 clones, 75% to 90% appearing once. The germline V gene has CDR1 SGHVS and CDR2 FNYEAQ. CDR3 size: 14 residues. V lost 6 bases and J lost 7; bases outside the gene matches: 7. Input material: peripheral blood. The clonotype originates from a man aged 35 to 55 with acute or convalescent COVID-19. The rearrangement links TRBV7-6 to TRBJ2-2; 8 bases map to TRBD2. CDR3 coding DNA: TGTGCCAGCAGACGGACTAGCCTCGGCGGGGAGCTGTTTTTT. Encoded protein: CASRRTSLGGELFF.